These T cell receptor beta chains were read from a single sample in a study of response to subunit inactivated influenza vaccine. Each CDR3 protein is one row after TCRdb ran MiXCR on the RT-PCR reads. The sample has under 850,000 distinct CDR3 sequences; less than 20% are singletons. This specimen consisted of PBMCs from blood, obtained 5 to 6 days after vaccination. Every receptor here comes from a middle-aged man who received an inactivated influenza vaccine. Both conserved end residues are part of each CDR3. The D gene is left open where the match is weak. Not every row has a clone size; where given, it reads once, few, many or a size class.

>few|TRBV29-1|-|TRBJ2-5
CSIIEHQETQYF
TGCAGCATAATAGAACACCAAGAGACCCAGTACTTC
>-|TRBV12-3/TRBV12-4|TRBD2|TRBJ2-5
CASRPRTSGFETQYF
TGTGCCAGCAGGCCACGGACTAGCGGGTTTGAGACCCAGTACTTC
>-|TRBV5-6|-|TRBJ2-5
CASSGRDPMETQYF
TGTGCCAGCAGCGGTAGGGACCCAATGGAGACCCAGTACTTC
>-|TRBV3-1|-|TRBJ2-5
CASWGEETQYF
TGTGCCAGCTGGGGGGAAGAGACCCAGTACTTC
>-|TRBV5-1|-|TRBJ2-3
CASSARGATDTQYF
TGCGCCAGCAGCGCCAGGGGGGCCACAGATACGCAGTATTTT
>many|TRBV7-9|TRBD2|TRBJ2-1
CASSLSPSGGYEQFF
TGTGCCAGCAGCTTATCTCCTAGCGGGGGCTATGAGCAGTTCTTC
>many|TRBV6-2/TRBV6-3|-|TRBJ1-1
CASSRHTTGNTEAFF
TGTGCCAGCAGCCGCCATACGACAGGGAACACTGAAGCTTTCTTT
>-|TRBV28|TRBD1|TRBJ1-6
CASSDHQGGGSPLHF
TGTGCCAGCAGCGATCATCAGGGGGGTGGTTCACCCCTCCACTTT
>few|TRBV18|TRBD1|TRBJ2-1
CASSLTGTGKHEQFF
TGTGCCAGCTCTCTTACCGGGACAGGGAAACATGAGCAGTTCTTC
>once|TRBV24-1|-|TRBJ2-5
CATSDGGRKTQYF
TGTGCCACCAGTGATGGGGGCCGAAAGACCCAGTACTTC
>many|TRBV5-1|-|TRBJ2-2
CASSLGQGNTGELFF
TGCGCCAGCAGCTTGGGTCAGGGGAACACCGGGGAGCTGTTTTTT
>-|TRBV20-1|-|TRBJ2-3
CSASMSTASTDTQYF
TGCAGTGCTAGTATGAGTACGGCTAGCACAGATACGCAGTATTTT
>-|TRBV12-5|TRBD2|TRBJ2-1
CASGLSGRNNEQFF
TGTGCTAGTGGTCTTAGCGGGAGGAACAATGAGCAGTTCTTC
>many|TRBV7-2|-|TRBJ2-7
CASSLGSPYEQYF
TGTGCCAGCAGCTTAGGGTCCCCCTACGAGCAGTACTTC
>-|TRBV20-1|-|TRBJ2-5
CSARDLTGKETQYF
TGCAGTGCTAGAGATTTAACTGGGAAAGAGACCCAGTACTTC
>-|TRBV4-1|TRBD1|TRBJ1-3
CASSQRTGVGNTIYF
TGCGCCAGCAGCCAAAGAACAGGGGTGGGAAACACCATATATTTT
>-|TRBV7-3|TRBD2|TRBJ2-7
CASSLVAGGTYEQYF
TGTGCCAGCAGCTTAGTAGCGGGAGGAACCTACGAGCAGTACTTC
>few|TRBV24-1|-|TRBJ2-3
CATSVGSGLDTQYF
TGTGCCACCAGTGTGGGTTCAGGTTTGGATACGCAGTATTTT
>-|TRBV9|-|TRBJ2-5
CASSLYDGGQETQYF
TGTGCCAGCAGCTTATACGACGGGGGACAAGAGACCCAGTACTTC
>few|TRBV4-2|-|TRBJ2-1
CASSQDSAGGIGEQFF
TGTGCCAGCAGCCAAGATTCGGCAGGAGGCATAGGTGAGCAGTTCTTC
>few|TRBV5-1|TRBD2|TRBJ2-2
CASSLQTSERGGELFF
TGCGCCAGCAGCTTGCAGACTAGCGAGAGAGGCGGGGAGCTGTTTTTT
>many|TRBV24-1|TRBD2|TRBJ2-1
CATSDSGTSGMGEQFF
TGTGCCACCAGTGATAGCGGGACTAGCGGGATGGGGGAGCAGTTCTTC
>-|TRBV7-3|-|TRBJ2-3
CASSSQGSDTQYF
TGTGCCAGCAGCTCCCAGGGTTCAGATACGCAGTATTTT
>few|TRBV29-1|TRBD2|TRBJ2-7
CSVVGSGRYEQYF
TGCAGCGTTGTCGGTAGCGGGCGATACGAGCAGTACTTC
>-|TRBV6-6|TRBD2|TRBJ2-2
CASSYSGGRAVRIGELFF
TGTGCCAGCAGTTACTCTGGCGGGAGGGCCGTAAGGATCGGGGAGCTGTTTTTT
>-|TRBV7-2|-|TRBJ2-7
CASSPIGGFGEQYF
TGTGCCAGCAGCCCCATTGGCGGCTTCGGCGAGCAGTACTTC
>many|TRBV5-1|-|TRBJ2-3
CASSLASVSTDTQYF
TGCGCCAGCAGCTTGGCCAGCGTGAGCACAGATACGCAGTATTTT
>-|TRBV25-1|-|TRBJ2-2
CASGAIPTGELFF
TGTGCCAGCGGGGCGATCCCCACCGGGGAGCTGTTTTTT
>few|TRBV7-2|-|TRBJ2-1
CASSLGLTTVTNNEQFF
TGTGCCAGCAGCTTAGGGCTGACTACCGTCACCAACAATGAGCAGTTCTTC
>few|TRBV12-3/TRBV12-4|TRBD2|TRBJ2-1
CASSAGLVGEQFF
TGTGCCAGCAGCGCCGGACTAGTCGGTGAGCAGTTCTTC
>-|TRBV11-2|-|TRBJ1-1
CASSRTSGQNTEAFF
TGTGCCAGCAGCCGTACCTCGGGACAGAACACTGAAGCTTTCTTT
>few|TRBV7-9|TRBD2|TRBJ2-3
CASSTRLAGSTDTQYF
TGTGCCAGCAGCACAAGACTAGCGGGTTCCACAGATACGCAGTATTTT
>-|TRBV28|-|TRBJ2-1
CASSGGLLNEQFF
TGTGCCAGCAGCGGGGGGCTTCTCAATGAGCAGTTCTTC
>-|TRBV18|-|TRBJ2-7
CASSPEKGFYEQYF
TGTGCCAGCTCACCGGAGAAGGGCTTCTACGAGCAGTACTTC
>-|TRBV2|-|TRBJ2-1
CASGLALNNEQFF
TGTGCCAGCGGGCTAGCGCTAAACAATGAGCAGTTCTTC
>many|TRBV20-1|-|TRBJ1-1
CSAYSGSARTEAFF
TGCAGTGCGTATTCCGGGTCCGCTCGGACTGAAGCTTTCTTT
>-|TRBV12-3/TRBV12-4|TRBD1|TRBJ2-3
CASSPYGQGASTDTQYF
TGTGCCAGCAGTCCCTACGGACAGGGTGCTAGCACAGATACGCAGTATTTT
>many|TRBV20-1|-|TRBJ1-4
CSAIRQTGEKLFF
TGCAGTGCTATTCGACAAACGGGTGAAAAACTGTTTTTT
>few|TRBV20-1|-|TRBJ1-1
CSAKTAGPNTEAFF
TGCAGTGCCAAGACCGCGGGCCCCAACACTGAAGCTTTCTTT
>-|TRBV25-1|-|TRBJ2-2
CASSGTGSGELFF
TGTGCCAGCAGTGGCACAGGTTCCGGGGAGCTGTTTTTT
>few|TRBV6-1|-|TRBJ2-7
CASSRGTTTYEQYF
TGTGCCAGCAGTCGGGGCACGACAACTTACGAGCAGTACTTC
>few|TRBV9|-|TRBJ1-1
CASSVSTTEAFF
TGTGCCAGCAGCGTGAGTACCACTGAAGCTTTCTTT
>-|TRBV20-1|TRBD1|TRBJ1-2
CSARQGYGYTF
TGCAGTGCCAGACAGGGGTACGGCTACACCTTC
>once|TRBV25-1|TRBD1|TRBJ2-5
CASSWTGPAETQYF
TGTGCCAGCAGTTGGACAGGGCCGGCAGAGACCCAGTACTTC
>-|TRBV13|TRBD2|TRBJ2-7
CASSLFREGFSYEQYF
TGTGCCAGCAGCCTCTTCAGGGAGGGATTCTCCTACGAGCAGTACTTC
>-|TRBV13|TRBD1|TRBJ2-5
CASSLQGTGVAQYF
TGTGCCAGCAGCTTACAAGGGACAGGGGTCGCCCAGTACTTC
>few|TRBV12-3/TRBV12-4|-|TRBJ1-2
CASSFRQTYGYTF
TGTGCCAGCAGTTTTAGACAAACCTATGGCTACACCTTC
>once|TRBV7-8|TRBD1|TRBJ1-4
CASSTRSQGREEKLFF
TGTGCCAGCAGCACACGTTCACAGGGGAGGGAAGAAAAACTGTTTTTT
>-|TRBV2|-|TRBJ2-3
CASSENRGGDTQYF
TGTGCCAGCAGTGAGAACAGGGGAGGAGATACGCAGTATTTT
>few|TRBV3-1|TRBD1|TRBJ2-1
CASSQVQGGNEQFF
TGTGCCAGCAGCCAAGTACAGGGGGGAAATGAGCAGTTCTTC
>many|TRBV27|-|TRBJ2-2
CASSPLPGSRANTGELFF
TGTGCCAGCAGTCCCCTCCCCGGGTCAAGAGCGAACACCGGGGAGCTGTTTTTT
>-|TRBV7-2|TRBD1|TRBJ2-7
CASSPDRMPYEQYF
TGTGCCAGCAGCCCGGACAGGATGCCCTACGAGCAGTACTTC
>-|TRBV29-1|TRBD2|TRBJ2-1
CSVEGLAGGSGEQFF
TGCAGCGTTGAAGGACTAGCGGGAGGGTCGGGTGAGCAGTTCTTC